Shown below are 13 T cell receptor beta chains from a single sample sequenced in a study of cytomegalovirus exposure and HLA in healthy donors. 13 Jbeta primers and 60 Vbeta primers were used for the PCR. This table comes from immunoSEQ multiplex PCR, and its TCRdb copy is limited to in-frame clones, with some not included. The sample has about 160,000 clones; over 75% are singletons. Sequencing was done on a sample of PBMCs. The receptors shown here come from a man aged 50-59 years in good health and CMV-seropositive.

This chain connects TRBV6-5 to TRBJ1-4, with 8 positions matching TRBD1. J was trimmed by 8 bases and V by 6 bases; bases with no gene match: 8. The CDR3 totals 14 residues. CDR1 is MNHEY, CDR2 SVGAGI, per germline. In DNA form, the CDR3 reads TGTGCCAGCAGCAGAGGACAGGGAAGCGAAAAACTGTTTTTT. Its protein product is CASSRGQGSEKLFF.

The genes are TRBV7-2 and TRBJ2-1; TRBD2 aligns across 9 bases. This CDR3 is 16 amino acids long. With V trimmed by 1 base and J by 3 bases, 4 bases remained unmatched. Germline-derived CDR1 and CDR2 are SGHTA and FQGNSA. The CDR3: CASSLGIAGDYNEQFF. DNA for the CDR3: TGTGCCAGCAGCTTAGGAATAGCGGGAGACTACAATGAGCAGTTCTTC.

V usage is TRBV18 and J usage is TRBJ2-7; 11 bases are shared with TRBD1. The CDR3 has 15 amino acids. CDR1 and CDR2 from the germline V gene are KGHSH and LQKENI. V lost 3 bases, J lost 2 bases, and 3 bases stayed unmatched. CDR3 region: CASSPGQGDTYEQYF. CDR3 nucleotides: TGTGCCAGCTCACCGGGACAGGGGGATACCTACGAGCAGTACTTC.

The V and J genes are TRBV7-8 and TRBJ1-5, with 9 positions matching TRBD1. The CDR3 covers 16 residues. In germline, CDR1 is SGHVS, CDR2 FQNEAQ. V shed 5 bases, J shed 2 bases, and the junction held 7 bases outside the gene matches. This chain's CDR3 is CASSLNRGLGNQPQHF. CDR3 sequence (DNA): TGTGCCAGCAGCCTAAACAGGGGGCTCGGCAATCAGCCCCAGCATTTT.

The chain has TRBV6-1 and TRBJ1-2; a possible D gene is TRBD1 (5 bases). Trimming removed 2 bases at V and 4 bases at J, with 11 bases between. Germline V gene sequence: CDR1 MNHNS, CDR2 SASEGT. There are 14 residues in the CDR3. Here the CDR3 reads CASSEPRQFYGYTF. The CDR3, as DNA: TGTGCCAGCAGTGAACCCAGACAGTTCTATGGCTACACCTTC.

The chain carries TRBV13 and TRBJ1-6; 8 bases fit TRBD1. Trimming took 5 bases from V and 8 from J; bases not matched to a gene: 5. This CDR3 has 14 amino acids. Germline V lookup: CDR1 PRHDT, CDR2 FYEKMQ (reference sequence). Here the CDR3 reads CASSPGQGYSPLHF. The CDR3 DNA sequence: TGTGCCAGCAGCCCAGGACAGGGTTATTCACCCCTCCACTTT.

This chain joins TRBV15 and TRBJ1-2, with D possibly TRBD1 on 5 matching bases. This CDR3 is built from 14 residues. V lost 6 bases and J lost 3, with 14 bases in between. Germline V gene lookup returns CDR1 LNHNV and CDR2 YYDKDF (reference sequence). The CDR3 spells CATSSGGWDYGYTF. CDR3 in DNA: TGTGCCACCAGTTCCGGGGGGTGGGACTATGGCTACACCTTC.

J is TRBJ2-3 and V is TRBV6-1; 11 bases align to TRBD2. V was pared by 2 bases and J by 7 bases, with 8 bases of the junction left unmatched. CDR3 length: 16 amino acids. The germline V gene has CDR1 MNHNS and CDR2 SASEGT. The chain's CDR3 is CASSENIAGGRHTQYF. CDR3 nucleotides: TGTGCCAGCAGTGAAAACATAGCGGGAGGGCGACATACGCAGTATTTT.

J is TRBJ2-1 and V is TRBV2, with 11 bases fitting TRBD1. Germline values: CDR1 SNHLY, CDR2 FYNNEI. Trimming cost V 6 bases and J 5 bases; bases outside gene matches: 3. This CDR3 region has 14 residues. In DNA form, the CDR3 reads TGTGCCAGCAGAGGACAGGGGGCAAACAATGAGCAGTTCTTC. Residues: CASRGQGANNEQFF.

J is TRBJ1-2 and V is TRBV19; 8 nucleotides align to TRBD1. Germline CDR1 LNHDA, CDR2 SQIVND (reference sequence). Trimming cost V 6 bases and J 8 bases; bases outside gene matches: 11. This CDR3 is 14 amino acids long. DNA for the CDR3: TGTGCCAGTAGACAATACCAGGGGGCTTACGGCTACACCTTC. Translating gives CASRQYQGAYGYTF.

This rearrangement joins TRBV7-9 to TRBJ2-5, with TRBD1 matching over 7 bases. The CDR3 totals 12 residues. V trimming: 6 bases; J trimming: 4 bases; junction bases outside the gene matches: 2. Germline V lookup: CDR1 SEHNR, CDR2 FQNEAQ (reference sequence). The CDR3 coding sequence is TGTGCCAGCAGGGGGACAGCAGAGACCCAGTACTTC. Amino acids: CASRGTAETQYF.

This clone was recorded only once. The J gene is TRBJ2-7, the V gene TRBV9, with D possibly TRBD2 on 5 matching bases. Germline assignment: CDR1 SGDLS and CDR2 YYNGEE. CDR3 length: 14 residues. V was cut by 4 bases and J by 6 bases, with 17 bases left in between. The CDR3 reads CASSPRPFEGEQYF. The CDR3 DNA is TGTGCCAGCAGCCCCCGCCCGTTTGAGGGCGAGCAGTACTTC.

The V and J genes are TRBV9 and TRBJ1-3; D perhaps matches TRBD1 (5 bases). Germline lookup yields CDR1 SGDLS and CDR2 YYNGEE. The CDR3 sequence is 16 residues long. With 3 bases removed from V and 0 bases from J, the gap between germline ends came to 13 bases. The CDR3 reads CASSARDSFSGNTIYF. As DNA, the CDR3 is TGTGCCAGCAGCGCAAGGGACTCTTTCTCTGGAAACACCATATATTTT.